Following are 19 T cell receptor beta chains from one sample sequenced in a study of T-cell reconstitution after alpha-beta-depleted transplantation in children. Preparing the TCRbeta library involved the use of unique molecular identifiers. TCRdb recomputed calls from the PCR reads with MiXCR, one row per CDR3 protein. The sample includes 350,000 to 500,000 distinct CDR3 sequences, 43% of them seen just once. This specimen consisted of PBMCs, obtained before TCRalphabeta/CD19-depleted stem cell transplant. The receptor set was obtained from a girl aged 2-10 years with aplastic anemia, due to receive a stem cell transplant.

This clonotype was counted at least ten times. The rearrangement joins TRBV27 to TRBJ2-4, with D perhaps matching TRBD2 (6 bases). CDR1 is MNHEY, CDR2 SMNVEV, per germline (reference sequence). The CDR3 contains 19 residues. V was cut by 2 bases and J by 5 bases, with 25 bases left in between. The CDR3, as DNA: TGTGCCAGCAGTTTAGCCCGTTATCACGGGGCGGGGTCCCAAAACATTCAGTACTTC. Translated: CASSLARYHGAGSQNIQYF.

The table lists this clonotype with many counts. V gene TRBV28 combines with J gene TRBJ2-7; TRBD1 matches 12 bases. Germline-derived CDR1 and CDR2 are MDHEN and SYDVKM. With V trimmed by 4 bases and J by 7 bases, 11 bases remained unmatched. This CDR3 has 16 amino acids. The CDR3 loop is CASSSPPGTGGREQYF. CDR3 in DNA: TGTGCCAGCAGTTCGCCTCCCGGGACAGGGGGCAGGGAGCAGTACTTC.

The rearrangement uses TRBV28 and TRBJ2-3, with a tentative D call TRBD2 (6 bases). V was shortened by 8 bases and J by 2 bases, with 11 bases between the two germline ends. The germline V gene has CDR1 MDHEN and CDR2 SYDVKM. The CDR3 totals 13 residues. CDR3 amino acids: CASGRYPTDTQYF. The CDR3 DNA follows: TGTGCCAGCGGGAGGTATCCCACAGATACGCAGTATTTT.

CDR3 sequence: CASSLGRETNTGELFF. CDR3 in DNA: TGTGCCAGCAGCTTAGGGCGGGAAACGAACACCGGGGAGCTGTTTTTT. This chain connects TRBV5-4 to TRBJ2-2; weak D call: TRBD2 (6 bases). Trimming shortened V by 2 bases and J by 0 bases, and 11 bases separated the two germline ends. Per the germline V gene, CDR1 is SGHNT and CDR2 is YYREEE (reference sequence). The CDR3 sequence is 16 residues long.

The chain links TRBV4-1 to TRBJ2-3; maybe TRBD1 (5 bases). Trimming removed 3 bases at V and 9 bases at J, with 13 bases between. This CDR3 is built from 13 residues. Germline V gene data show CDR1 as MGHRA and CDR2 as YSYEKL. CDR3 DNA: TGCGCCAGCAGCCACGAGGACACAGTCACGCAGTATTTT. Its translation: CASSHEDTVTQYF.

In its sample, this clonotype was seen a few times. The chain recombines TRBV7-2 with TRBJ2-4; the D gene is possibly TRBD2 (5 bases). CDR1 is SGHTA and CDR2 is FQGNSA in the germline V gene. V was shortened by 0 bases and J by 1 base, with 13 bases between the two germline ends. This CDR3 has 17 amino acids. Here the CDR3 reads CASSLAGGSRAKNIQYF. Here the CDR3 DNA reads TGTGCCAGCAGCTTAGCGGGCGGGTCTCGTGCCAAAAACATTCAGTACTTC.

This clonotype was recorded a few times. This sequence joins TRBV4-1 and TRBJ2-6; D is perhaps TRBD2 (5 bases). The CDR3 consists of 16 residues. Trimming took 2 bases from V and 4 from J, leaving 12 bases between them. Germline V CDR1 and CDR2: MGHRA, YSYEKL. In DNA, the CDR3 is TGCGCCAGCAGCCAAATTCGGGAAGGCGGGGCCAACGTCCTGACTTTC. Translating it yields CASSQIREGGANVLTF.

This clonotype was detected once. V and J are TRBV7-8 and TRBJ2-3; D possibly corresponds to TRBD1 (5 bases). This CDR3 contains 15 residues. Germline V CDR1 and CDR2: SGHVS, FQNEAQ. V lost 4 bases, J lost 4 bases, and 15 bases lay in between. CDR3 residues: CASSYRAGKADTQYF. CDR3 in DNA: TGTGCCAGCAGCTACCGGGCAGGGAAGGCAGATACGCAGTATTTT.

The chain is built from TRBV5-5 and TRBJ1-5; TRBD1 is a possible D gene (6 bases). V was shortened by 0 bases and J by 0 bases, with 10 bases between the two germline ends. CDR1 is SGHKS and CDR2 is YYEKEE in the germline V gene (reference sequence). The CDR3 contains 16 residues. The CDR3 loop reads CASSLVGGNSNQPQHF. CDR3 in DNA: TGTGCCAGCAGCTTGGTAGGGGGGAATAGCAATCAGCCCCAGCATTTT.

CDR3 nucleotide sequence: TGCAGTGCTAGAGATTGGGCTAGCGGAGAGACCCAGTACTTC. This codes for CSARDWASGETQYF. V gene TRBV20-1 combines with J gene TRBJ2-5; 7 bases align to TRBD2. Trimming at V came to 0 bases and at J to 4 bases, leaving 5 bases not matched to a gene. The length of the CDR3 is 14 residues. CDR1 and CDR2 (germline): DFQATT, SNEGSKA (reference sequence).

The chain couples TRBV7-6 to TRBJ1-1; D might be TRBD1 (6 bases). The CDR3 totals 14 residues. Trimming pared 4 bases from V and 4 bases from J, leaving 13 bases between. CDR1 is SGHVS and CDR2 is FNYEAQ in the germline V gene. CDR3 DNA sequence: TGTGCCAGCAGCTCGATACAGGGAGTCACTGAAGCTTTCTTT. It translates to CASSSIQGVTEAFF.

The rearrangement links TRBV7-9 to TRBJ1-2, with TRBD1 identical over 10 bases. The CDR3 consists of 16 residues. V dropped 4 bases and J dropped 4; count of bases not matched to a gene: 9. Germline-derived CDR1 and CDR2 are SEHNR and FQNEAQ (reference sequence). The CDR3 region has the DNA TGTGCCAGCAGCTCGCCTGGACAGGGGGGCATCTATGGCTACACCTTC. Translating it yields CASSSPGQGGIYGYTF.

This clonotype was detected many times. The genes are TRBV6-1 and TRBJ2-2, with 11 positions matching TRBD2. Trimming took 6 bases from V and 0 from J; bases not matched to a gene: 9. CDR3 length: 18 residues. Looked up from germline, CDR1 is MNHNS and CDR2 is SASEGT. Here the CDR3 DNA reads TGTGCCAGCAGCGAACTCGGACTAGCGGGTCCGAACACCGGGGAGCTGTTTTTT. It encodes CASSELGLAGPNTGELFF.

The gene calls are TRBV6-2 or TRBV6-3 and TRBJ2-1, with D perhaps TRBD2 (5 bases). The CDR3 length is 11 residues. From germline, CDR1 is MNHEY and CDR2 SVGEGT. V lost 5 bases and J 9 bases, leaving 8 bases between the germline ends. The CDR3 loop is CASSVGSEQFF. For the CDR3, the DNA is TGTGCCAGCAGTGTTGGGAGTGAGCAGTTCTTC.

This clonotype was seen only a few times. The V call is TRBV6-1, the J call TRBJ1-2, with D possibly TRBD1 on 5 matching bases. Germline V gene sequence: CDR1 MNHNS, CDR2 SASEGT. The CDR3 is 15 amino acids. V lost 2 bases and J 4 bases, leaving 14 bases between the germline ends. The CDR3, as DNA: TGTGCCAGCAGTGAAATCGGGGGAGGGAGCTATGGCTACACCTTC. Translation: CASSEIGGGSYGYTF.

The V and J genes are TRBV15 and TRBJ2-3; D is ambiguous. The germline CDR1 and CDR2 sequences are LNHNV and YYDKDF (reference sequence). This CDR3 is 12 amino acids long. Trimming pared 1 base from V and 5 bases from J, leaving 4 bases between. CDR3 sequence (DNA): TGTGCCACCAGCAGAGCGGGAGATACGCAGTATTTT. As protein: CATSRAGDTQYF. The variable domain in full, with the rest retrieved from reference TRBV15 and TRBJ2-3, is DAMVIQNPRYQVTQFGKPVTLSCSQTLNHNVMYWYQQKSSQAPKLLFHYYDKDFNNEADTPDNFQSRRPNTSFCFLDIRSPGLGDTAMYLCATSRAGDTQYFGPGTRLTVL.

This clonotype came up a few times. The chain links TRBV20-1 to TRBJ2-5, with 8 bases identical to TRBD1. With 5 bases clipped from V and 5 bases from J, the junction kept 10 bases outside the gene matches. This CDR3 is 14 amino acids long. Germline V gene data show CDR1 as DFQATT and CDR2 as SNEGSKA (reference sequence). This chain's CDR3 is CSARASGGAETQYF. CDR3 nucleotide sequence: TGCAGTGCTCGCGCATCAGGGGGCGCGGAGACCCAGTACTTC.

Only a few counts were recorded for this clonotype. The V and J genes are TRBV20-1 and TRBJ2-1, with a tentative D call TRBD2 (6 bases). The length of the CDR3 is 15 residues. With 6 bases removed from V and 4 bases from J, the gap between germline ends came to 19 bases. The germline V gene encodes CDR1 DFQATT and CDR2 SNEGSKA (reference sequence). DNA of the CDR3: TGCAGTGCGGAGTCCGGGACTCAAACTTACAATGAGCAGTTCTTC. Translating gives CSAESGTQTYNEQFF.

This clonotype was found many times. CDR3 sequence: CASSYSKQGAGFERSPLHF. The CDR3 coding sequence is TGTGCCAGCAGTTACTCGAAACAGGGGGCAGGGTTTGAAAGATCACCCCTCCACTTT. The chain employs TRBV6-5 and TRBJ1-6, with 9 positions matching TRBD1. CDR3 length: 19 amino acids. Germline assignment: CDR1 MNHEY and CDR2 SVGAGI. Trimming at V came to 0 bases and at J to 10 bases, leaving 16 bases not matched to a gene.